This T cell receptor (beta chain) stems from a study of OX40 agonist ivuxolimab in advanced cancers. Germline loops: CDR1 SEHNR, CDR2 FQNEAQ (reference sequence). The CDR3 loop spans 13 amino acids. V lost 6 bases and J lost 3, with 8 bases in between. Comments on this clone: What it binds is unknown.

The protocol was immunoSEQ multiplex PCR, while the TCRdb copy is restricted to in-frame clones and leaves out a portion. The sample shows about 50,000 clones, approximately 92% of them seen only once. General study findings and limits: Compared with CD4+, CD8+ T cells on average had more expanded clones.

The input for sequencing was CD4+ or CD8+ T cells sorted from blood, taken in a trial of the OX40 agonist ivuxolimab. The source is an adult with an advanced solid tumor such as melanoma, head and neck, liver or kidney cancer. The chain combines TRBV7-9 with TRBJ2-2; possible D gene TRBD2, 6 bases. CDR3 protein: CASRWGDTGELFF. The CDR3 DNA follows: TGTGCCAGCAGATGGGGGGACACCGGGGAGCTGTTTTTT.